These 4 T cell receptor beta chains share one sample of origin, sequenced in a study of shared clonotypes between healthy human individuals. Clones were sequenced by immunoSEQ multiplex PCR, and TCRdb holds only the in-frame ones, with some missing. The sample lists under 2,500,000 clones; approximately 94% were seen once. The sequenced sample was naive CD4+ T cells sorted from blood. As for subset: CD45RA+ positively selected. All receptors come from a man younger than 35 in good health.

The chain joins TRBV6-5 to TRBJ1-1; D possibly corresponds to TRBD1 (6 bases). The germline V gene encodes CDR1 MNHEY and CDR2 SVGAGI. The V and J ends lost 5 bases and 4 bases respectively, with 14 bases between them. The CDR3 consists of 14 residues. The DNA of the CDR3 is TGTGCCAGCAGTCCGCGACAGGCTAGCACTGAAGCTTTCTTT. Protein product: CASSPRQASTEAFF.

This chain links TRBV7-8 with TRBJ1-6; TRBD1 is a possible D gene (5 bases). V lost 3 bases to trimming and J lost 0 bases, with 15 bases between them. The length of the CDR3 is 18 residues. CDR1 SGHVS and CDR2 FQNEAQ come from the germline V gene. The CDR3 spells CASSFRDRWSSYNSPLHF. In DNA, the CDR3 is TGTGCCAGCAGCTTCCGGGACCGATGGAGCTCCTATAATTCACCCCTCCACTTT.

This clone was seen a single time. The chain joins TRBV7-9 to TRBJ2-2; D unresolved. Germline-derived CDR1 and CDR2 are SEHNR and FQNEAQ (reference sequence). V shed 1 base and J shed 8 bases, with 11 bases lying between them. This CDR3 has 14 amino acids. CDR3 bases: TGTGCCAGCAGCTTAGAGGGAACCTTGGGGGAGCTGTTTTTT. Its protein product is CASSLEGTLGELFF.

The rearrangement uses TRBV6-5 and TRBJ2-5, with unresolved D. The CDR3 loop spans 14 amino acids. Germline lookup yields CDR1 MNHEY and CDR2 SVGAGI. Trimming left V 0 bases short and J 3 bases short, with 8 bases between. The CDR3 DNA sequence: TGTGCCAGCAGTTACTCGATGGCAGAAGAGACCCAGTACTTC. It encodes CASSYSMAEETQYF.